This entry lists 8 T cell receptor beta chains sequenced from one sample in a study of cytomegalovirus exposure and HLA in healthy donors. PCR involved 60 Vbeta and 13 Jbeta primers. The protocol was immunoSEQ multiplex PCR, while the TCRdb copy is restricted to in-frame clones and leaves out a portion. The sample consists of 85,000 to 130,000 clones, 75% of them appearing once. Sequencing was carried out using PBMCs. Receptor source: a male donor in good health and CMV-seropositive.

The chain combines TRBV11-3 with TRBJ1-3; D is unresolved. Trimming took 3 bases from V and 4 from J, leaving 7 bases between them. The CDR3 totals 13 residues. The germline V gene encodes CDR1 SGHNT and CDR2 YENEEA. CDR3 protein: CASSFDTGNTIYF. The CDR3 nucleotides are TGTGCCAGCAGCTTTGACACAGGAAACACCATATATTTT.

The V call is TRBV11-3, the J call TRBJ2-1; 8 positions match TRBD2. The germline V gene encodes CDR1 SGHNT and CDR2 YENEEA. The CDR3 has 15 amino acids. V dropped 5 bases and J dropped 5; count of bases not matched to a gene: 8. CDR3 protein: CASSRTGGINNEQFF. Here the CDR3 DNA reads TGTGCCAGCAGCCGAACGGGGGGGATCAACAATGAGCAGTTCTTC.

J is TRBJ1-3 and V is TRBV4-1; perhaps TRBD1 as D (6 bases). Looked up from germline, CDR1 is MGHRA and CDR2 is YSYEKL. The V end lost 2 bases, the J end lost 1 base, and 6 bases lay between the germline ends. The CDR3 is 14 amino acids. The CDR3 spells CASSQQGSGNTIYF. The CDR3 DNA follows: TGCGCCAGCAGCCAACAGGGGTCTGGAAACACCATATATTTT.

This clone was seen only a few times. The chain links TRBV6-5 to TRBJ2-1, with 11 bases lining up with TRBD2. The junction had 1 base not matched to a gene; V was cut back by 1 base and J by 8 bases. CDR3 size: 14 residues. CDR1 and CDR2 (germline): MNHEY, SVGAGI. The CDR3 protein is CASSYLGLADEQFF. The DNA of the CDR3 is TGTGCCAGCAGTTACTTGGGACTAGCGGATGAGCAGTTCTTC.

This chain uses TRBV5-4 with TRBJ1-4; D remains unclear. The CDR3 loop spans 14 amino acids. Germline CDR1 reads SGHNT; CDR2 reads YYREEE (reference sequence). V was clipped by 4 bases and J by 4 bases, with 11 bases between them. This chain's CDR3 is CASSRGGINEKLFF. In nucleotides, the CDR3 is TGTGCCAGCAGCCGCGGAGGGATTAATGAAAAACTGTTTTTT.

This clone appeared a single time. The gene calls are TRBV28 and TRBJ2-7; D is perhaps TRBD2 (6 bases). Trimming shortened V by 1 base and J by 2 bases, and 15 bases separated the two germline ends. From germline, CDR1 is MDHEN and CDR2 SYDVKM. The CDR3 extends over 16 amino acids. This CDR3 is CASSLSRGATTYEQYF. The CDR3 region has the DNA TGTGCCAGCAGTTTATCTCGCGGGGCCACTACCTACGAGCAGTACTTC.

The CDR3 loop is CASSLVTGGTDGYTF. The CDR3 DNA reads TGTGCCAGCAGCTTAGTGACAGGGGGGACGGATGGCTACACCTTC. This sequence joins TRBV7-2 and TRBJ1-2; TRBD1 matches at 9 bases. The CDR3 contains 15 residues. Germline CDR1 and CDR2: SGHTA and FQGNSA. The ends lost 1 base at V and 6 bases at J; junction bases unmatched: 6.

The rearrangement links TRBV28 to TRBJ2-5, with 12 bases aligning to TRBD2. V shed 5 bases and J 2 bases; nucleotides not matched to a gene: 6. Germline V gives CDR1 MDHEN, CDR2 SYDVKM. The CDR3 consists of 16 residues. The CDR3 reads CASSPGLAGLQETQYF. In DNA form, the CDR3 reads TGTGCCAGCAGTCCCGGACTAGCGGGGCTACAAGAGACCCAGTACTTC.